This T cell receptor beta chain was sequenced during a study of blood T cell repertoires in COVID-19. Assay used: immunoSEQ multiplex PCR; TCRdb lists only in-frame clones, some missing. Of about 170,000 clones detected, approximately 86% appear once; the ten largest clones hold roughly 7%. The receptor was derived from a woman older than 75 in a cohort sampled during active or convalescent COVID-19. Sequencing input: peripheral blood.

CDR3 loop: CASPGKLAGGFEQFF. In DNA form, the CDR3 reads TGTGCCAGCCCCGGAAAACTAGCGGGGGGGTTTGAGCAGTTCTTC. V is TRBV6-5 and J is TRBJ2-1, with TRBD2 matching 13 bases. Germline CDR1 reads MNHEY; CDR2 reads SVGAGI. Unmatched junction bases numbered 10, after V lost 8 bases and J lost 9 bases. This CDR3 contains 15 residues.